This T cell receptor beta chain was sequenced in a study of cytomegalovirus exposure and HLA in healthy donors. Assay: immunoSEQ multiplex PCR; the TCRdb copy retains only in-frame clones and omits some. This sample has around 60,000 clones, with just over 90% found just once. Concerning this clone itself: The antigen remains unidentified.

Trimming shortened V by 5 bases and J by 2 bases, and 11 bases separated the two germline ends. From germline, CDR1 is SGHTS and CDR2 YDEGEE. This CDR3 is 14 amino acids long. General study results and limits: Among TCR beta chains, those listed as cytomegalovirus-associated numbered around 180. Clusters of TCRs from the first cohort tended to co-occur in the 120 or so validation repertoires (as a later analysis found). In vitro assays verified that three CMV-associated chains recognized CMV antigens specifically.

The clonotype comes from a woman under 30 in good health and CMV-seronegative. The chain recombines TRBV5-8 with TRBJ1-5, with unresolved D. The sample was PBMCs. CDR3 loop: CASSRRRGNQPQHF. As DNA, the CDR3 is TGTGCCAGCAGTCGGCGCCGGGGCAATCAGCCCCAGCATTTT. The whole variable domain, filled in from reference TRBV5-8 and TRBJ1-5, reads EAGVTQSPTHLIKTRGQQATLRCSPISGHTSVYWYQQALGLGLQFLLWYDEGEERNRGNFPPRFSGRQFPNYSSELNVNALELEDSALYLCASSRRRGNQPQHFGDGTRLSIL.